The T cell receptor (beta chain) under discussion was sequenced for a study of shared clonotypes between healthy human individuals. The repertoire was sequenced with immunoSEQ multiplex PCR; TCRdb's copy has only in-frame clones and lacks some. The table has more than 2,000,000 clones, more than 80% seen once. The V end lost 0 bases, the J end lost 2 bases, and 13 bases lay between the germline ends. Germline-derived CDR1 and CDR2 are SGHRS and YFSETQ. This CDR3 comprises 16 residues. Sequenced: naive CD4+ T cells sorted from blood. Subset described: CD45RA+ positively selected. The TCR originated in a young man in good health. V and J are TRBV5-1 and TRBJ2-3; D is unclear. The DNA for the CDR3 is TGCGCCAGCAGCTTGGCCGCGGCGACTTACACAGATACGCAGTATTTT. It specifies CASSLAAATYTDTQYF.